This T cell receptor (beta chain) emerged from a study of blood T cells in healthy people across ages. Per-sample yields of isolated PBMCs were at least 6 million. With a J-beta primer mix and a sample-barcoded 5' primer, a second PCR ran 7 to 11 cycles. TCRdb re-called the 5' RACE reads with MiXCR, one entry per CDR3 protein. The sample holds about 930,000 distinct CDR3 sequences, under 35% seen once. Germline CDR1 SQVTM, CDR2 ANQGSEA. This CDR3 is built from 13 residues. This clonotype came up a few times. At one end, the junction sequence differs from germline, possibly due to a read error. The same data also went into a second study, on T cells of mothers and their children.

Sequencing was done on a sample of blood. This rearrangement joins TRBV29-1 to TRBJ1-1; D uncertain. The receptor was derived from a middle-aged woman in good health. The CDR3 DNA is TGCAGCGTTGGGTTACACGGGAACACTGAAGTTTTCTTT. The encoded protein is CSVGLHGNTEVFF.